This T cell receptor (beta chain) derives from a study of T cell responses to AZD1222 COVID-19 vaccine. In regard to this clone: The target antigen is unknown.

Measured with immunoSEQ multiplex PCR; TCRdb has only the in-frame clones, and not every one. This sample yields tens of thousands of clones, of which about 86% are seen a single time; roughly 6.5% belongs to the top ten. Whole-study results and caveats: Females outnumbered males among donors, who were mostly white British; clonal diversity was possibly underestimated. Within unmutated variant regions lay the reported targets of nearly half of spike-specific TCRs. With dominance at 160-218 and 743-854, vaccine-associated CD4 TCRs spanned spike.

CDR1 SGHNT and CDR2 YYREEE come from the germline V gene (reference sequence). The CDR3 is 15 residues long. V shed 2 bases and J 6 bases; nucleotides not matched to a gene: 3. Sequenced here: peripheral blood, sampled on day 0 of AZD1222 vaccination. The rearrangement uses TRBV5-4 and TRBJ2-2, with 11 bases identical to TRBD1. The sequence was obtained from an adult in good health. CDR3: CASSLPGQGAGELFF. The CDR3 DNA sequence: TGTGCCAGCAGCTTACCGGGACAGGGGGCCGGGGAGCTGTTTTTT.